Following are 22 T cell receptor beta chains from one sample sequenced in a study of T cells in Graves' hyperthyroidism and ophthalmopathy. TCR beta CDR3 regions were amplified from RNA transcripts. First-round RT-PCR targeting the TCR CDR3 was performed with the HTBI primer set. TCRdb called the multiplex PCR reads again in MiXCR, with one record for every CDR3 protein. Of roughly 660,000 distinct CDR3 sequences in the sample, roughly 17% were seen once. The sequencing input was blood. Receptors originate from a man in his forties or fifties with Graves' hyperthyroidism.

The gene calls are TRBV6-1 and TRBJ2-7, with 8 bases fitting TRBD1. Germline CDR1 and CDR2: MNHNS and SASEGT. The CDR3 loop spans 15 amino acids. Germline trimming cut 7 bases from V and 8 bases from J; bases unmatched to any gene: 16. The CDR3 DNA reads as TGTGCCAGCACTGGAACCGGGACAGGACGTACGAAGCAGTACTTC. Translated, it gives CASTGTGTGRTKQYF.

The gene calls are TRBV4-1 and TRBJ2-3; 13 nucleotides agree with TRBD2. J was trimmed by 3 bases and V by 3 bases; bases with no gene match: 9. The CDR3 sequence is 18 residues long. CDR1 and CDR2 from the germline V gene are MGHRA and YSYEKL. As DNA, the CDR3 is TGCGCCAGCAGCCAGGGACCGGGACTAGCGGGAATTACAGATACGCAGTATTTT. Amino acid sequence: CASSQGPGLAGITDTQYF.

V usage is TRBV5-1 and J usage is TRBJ2-1; 9 nucleotides line up with TRBD2. V shed 3 bases, J shed 5 bases, and the junction held 6 bases outside the gene matches. From germline, CDR1 is SGHRS and CDR2 YFSETQ. The CDR3 sequence is 15 residues long. CDR3 loop: CASSSSSGKDNEQFF. The CDR3 bases are TGCGCCAGCAGCTCCTCTAGCGGGAAAGACAATGAGCAGTTCTTC. Full variable domain (outside the CDR3, taken from reference TRBV5-1 and TRBJ2-1): KAGVTQTPRYLIKTRGQQVTLSCSPISGHRSVSWYQQTPGQGLQFLFEYFSETQRNKGNFPGRFSGRQFSNSRSEMNVSTLELGDSALYLCASSSSSGKDNEQFFGPGTRLTVL.

J is TRBJ1-2 and V is TRBV6-6; maybe TRBD1 (6 bases). In germline, CDR1 is MNHNY, CDR2 SVGAGI (reference sequence). The V end lost 0 bases, the J end lost 4 bases, and 21 bases lay between the germline ends. The CDR3 sequence is 18 residues long. CDR3 nucleotides: TGTGCCAGCAGTTACTCGAATGTTCGGGGGCAGGCAGGCTATGGCTACACCTTC. Protein sequence: CASSYSNVRGQAGYGYTF.

The chain carries TRBV30 and TRBJ1-4, with TRBD1 matching over 8 bases. Germline CDR1 reads GTSNPN; CDR2 reads SVGIG (reference sequence). J gave up 7 bases and V 0 bases, and 7 bases lay outside the gene matches. This CDR3 is built from 15 residues. Here the CDR3 DNA reads TGTGCCTGGAGTGTGAACAGGGGGTTGGGTGAAAAACTGTTTTTT. This translates into CAWSVNRGLGEKLFF.

The rearrangement joins TRBV9 to TRBJ1-5; D not certain. The CDR3 totals 15 residues. Germline-derived CDR1 and CDR2 are SGDLS and YYNGEE. The ends were cut back, 1 base at V and 0 bases at J, with 8 bases in the middle. CDR3 sequence reads: CASSVSGSSNQPQHF. CDR3 sequence (DNA): TGTGCCAGCAGCGTATCAGGATCTAGCAATCAGCCCCAGCATTTT.

A few counts support this clonotype. The junction differs from germline at one of its ends, possibly a read error. V and J are TRBV5-1 and TRBJ2-7; a possible D gene is TRBD2 (6 bases). In germline, CDR1 is SGHRS, CDR2 YFSETQ. CDR3 length: 12 amino acids. The CDR3 sequence is CDSSLEGYEQYF. CDR3 DNA sequence: TGCGACAGCAGCTTGGAGGGCTACGAGCAGTACTTC.

The chain employs TRBV7-2 and TRBJ2-5; weak D call: TRBD1 (5 bases). This CDR3 comprises 18 residues. Trimming took 3 bases from V and 2 from J, leaving 22 bases between them. Germline V lookup: CDR1 SGHTA, CDR2 FQGNSA. The CDR3 DNA sequence: TGTGCCAGCAGCTTTAAGGCCTCGTCAGGGTCCAATCAAGAGACCCAGTACTTC. This translates into CASSFKASSGSNQETQYF.

This clonotype came up many times. Here the CDR3 DNA reads TGTGCCAGTAGTATACTAGCGGCAAGCACAGATACGCAGTATTTT. Its protein is CASSILAASTDTQYF. The gene calls are TRBV19 and TRBJ2-3, with 7 nucleotides matching TRBD2. Germline V gene lookup returns CDR1 LNHDA and CDR2 SQIVND (reference sequence). J gave up 0 bases and V 2 bases, and 2 bases lay outside the gene matches. The CDR3 consists of 15 residues.

Many counts were recorded for this clonotype. The rearrangement uses TRBV5-1 and TRBJ2-7, with TRBD2 matching 9 bases. The J segment lost 0 bases and the V segment lost 0 bases, leaving 1 base of the junction unmatched. This CDR3 has 15 residues. Germline CDR1 and CDR2: SGHRS and YFSETQ. In DNA form, the CDR3 reads TGCGCCAGCAGCTTGGGACTAGCGGTCTCCTACGAGCAGTACTTC. This translates into CASSLGLAVSYEQYF.

The chain carries TRBV7-3 and TRBJ2-1, with TRBD1 as a possible D gene (5 bases). Per the germline V gene, CDR1 is SGHTA and CDR2 is FQGTGA. This CDR3 region has 12 residues. Deletions cut 5 bases from V and 7 bases from J, with 9 bases between. The CDR3 region has the DNA TGTGCCAGCAGCAAGGGGCTTAATGAGCAGTTCTTC. Translation gives CASSKGLNEQFF.

J is TRBJ1-5 and V is TRBV6-5; D gene ambiguous. The germline V gene has CDR1 MNHEY and CDR2 SVGAGI. CDR3 length equals 13 residues. Trimming took 0 bases from V and 7 from J, leaving 7 bases between them. CDR3 nucleotide sequence: TGTGCCAGCAGTTACTCGAACGAACAGCCCCAGCATTTT. It translates to CASSYSNEQPQHF.

The chain joins TRBV10-1 to TRBJ2-7; 8 positions match TRBD2. The CDR3 loop spans 14 amino acids. The germline gives CDR1 WNHNN, CDR2 SYGVQD (reference sequence). J was trimmed by 5 bases and V by 5 bases; bases with no gene match: 8. In nucleotides, the CDR3 is TGCGCCAGCAGTCAAAGCGGGAGAAGCCACGAGCAGTACTTC. This codes for CASSQSGRSHEQYF.

About this clonotype: A much more abundant neighbour one base away suggests this may be a read error. V is TRBV7-9 and J is TRBJ2-7; TRBD1 or TRBD2 may be the D gene (6 bases each). This CDR3 spans 16 amino acids. V lost 8 bases and J 3 bases, leaving 23 bases between the germline ends. In germline, CDR1 is SEHNR, CDR2 FQNEAQ (reference sequence). CDR3 protein: CASVPLGGQENYEQYF. The CDR3 DNA reads TGTGCCAGCGTCCCCCTGGGGGGACAAGAGAACTACGAGCAGTACTTC.

This clonotype was seen a handful of times. The chain carries TRBV6-5 and TRBJ1-6; D not resolved. Deletions cut 0 bases from V and 5 bases from J, with 11 bases between. Germline assignment: CDR1 MNHEY and CDR2 SVGAGI. The CDR3 extends over 16 amino acids. The CDR3 DNA sequence: TGTGCCAGCAGTTACTCAGGGCAGCCCAATAATTCACCCCTCCACTTT. Translated, it gives CASSYSGQPNNSPLHF.

The V call is TRBV28, the J call TRBJ2-1; 7 positions agree with TRBD2. The CDR3 consists of 15 residues. Trimming removed 7 bases from V and 4 bases from J; junction bases left unmatched: 10. Germline lookup yields CDR1 MDHEN and CDR2 SYDVKM. The CDR3 DNA reads as TGTGCCAGCAAAGCGTGGGCTAGCGGTTACAATGAGCAGTTCTTC. Amino acid sequence: CASKAWASGYNEQFF.

At least ten counts were recorded for this clonotype. The genes are TRBV2 and TRBJ1-2; D unresolved. V gave up 6 bases and J gave up 12 bases, with 14 bases separating them. CDR3 size: 11 residues. The germline gives CDR1 SNHLY, CDR2 FYNNEI. The chain's CDR3 is CASSGAYVDTF. DNA for the CDR3: TGTGCCAGCAGCGGAGCCTACGTGGACACCTTC.

At least ten counts were recorded for this clonotype. The rearrangement uses TRBV28 and TRBJ2-2; D may be TRBD1 (5 bases). The CDR3 has 15 amino acids. Trimming shortened V by 1 base and J by 1 base, and 7 bases separated the two germline ends. Germline V gives CDR1 MDHEN, CDR2 SYDVKM. The CDR3 reads CASSLYQGNTGELFF. The CDR3 DNA is TGTGCCAGCAGTTTATATCAGGGGAACACCGGGGAGCTGTTTTTT.

The V gene is TRBV25-1, the J gene TRBJ2-7; perhaps D is TRBD1 or TRBD2 (5 bases each). Trimming removed 3 bases at V and 2 bases at J, with 20 bases between. Germline V gene lookup returns CDR1 MGHDK and CDR2 SYGVNS. The CDR3 consists of 17 residues. As DNA, the CDR3 is TGTGCCAGCAGTGAGCCCGGAGTTGGAGAGGGGCCCTACGAGCAGTACTTC. This sequence encodes CASSEPGVGEGPYEQYF.

V and J are TRBV7-9 and TRBJ1-4, with D uncertain. The V end was cut by 2 bases, the J end by 8 bases, with 9 bases between. Germline V CDR1 and CDR2: SEHNR, FQNEAQ (reference sequence). This CDR3 is 13 amino acids long. The CDR3 DNA is TGTGCCAGCAGCTTACTGGGGAAAGAAAAACTGTTTTTT. Its translation: CASSLLGKEKLFF.

This clonotype has a count of ten or more. The chain has TRBV7-8 and TRBJ2-3; 7 bases align to TRBD2. From germline, CDR1 is SGHVS and CDR2 FQNEAQ. The CDR3 runs 17 residues. J lost 2 bases, V lost 5 bases, and 13 bases had no gene match. CDR3 coding DNA: TGTGCCAGCAGCACCACTCGGGCTAGCGGCAACACAGATACGCAGTATTTT. Encoded protein: CASSTTRASGNTDTQYF.

A few counts support this clonotype. The rearrangement joins TRBV20-1 to TRBJ2-1; D may be TRBD1 or TRBD2 (5 bases each). The germline V gene encodes CDR1 DFQATT and CDR2 SNEGSKA (reference sequence). V lost 0 bases, J lost 7 bases, and 16 bases lay in between. The CDR3 loop spans 15 amino acids. The CDR3 DNA reads as TGCAGTGCTAGAGATGGGGCGGGCGTAGGGAATGAGCAGTTCTTC. The encoded protein is CSARDGAGVGNEQFF.